One sample yielded the 16 T cell receptor beta chains listed below, sequenced in a study of T cell repertoires in cytomegalovirus infection. TCRdb analysed the reads with MiXCR anew, one entry per CDR3 protein. This sample has around 260,000 distinct CDR3 sequences, with 8% to 9.5% found just once. The sequenced sample consisted of PBMCs. The source of these receptors is a human donor in good health (CMV status not recorded). Some clones in this sample may be carry-over from other donors' samples.

This clonotype was recorded at least ten times. The chain combines TRBV6-1 with TRBJ2-3; 13 positions match TRBD2. This CDR3 is 16 amino acids long. Germline V lookup: CDR1 MNHNS, CDR2 SASEGT. The J segment lost 3 bases and the V segment lost 5 bases, leaving 5 bases of the junction unmatched. CDR3 DNA: TGTGCCAGCAGTTCGTGGACTAGCGGGAGAACAGATACGCAGTATTTT. It specifies CASSSWTSGRTDTQYF.

This clonotype occurred a few times. The V gene is TRBV12-3 or TRBV12-4, the J gene TRBJ1-3; 7 nucleotides match TRBD1. The V gene end was trimmed by 5 bases and the J gene end by 0 bases; junction bases not matched to a gene: 10. This CDR3 spans 17 amino acids. For the CDR3, the DNA is TGTGCCAGCAGTCCCGGGACAGCCCTTTACTCTGGAAACACCATATATTTT. Protein product: CASSPGTALYSGNTIYF.

This clonotype was seen many times. This chain links TRBV6-2 or TRBV6-3 with TRBJ1-6; 9 bases fit TRBD1. V lost 6 bases, J lost 11 bases, and 17 bases stayed unmatched. This CDR3 region has 17 residues. Germline V lookup: CDR1 MNHEY, CDR2 SVGEGT. CDR3 bases: TGTGCCAGCAGACCATCCGTCACCGGGACAGGGCGAACACCCCTCCACTTT. Translated: CASRPSVTGTGRTPLHF.

This clonotype was found a few times. The chain has TRBV2 and TRBJ2-7; D may be TRBD1 or TRBD2 (5 bases each). This CDR3 region has 13 residues. Trimming stripped 6 bases from V and 2 bases from J, with 11 bases between. Germline assignment: CDR1 SNHLY and CDR2 FYNNEI. Written as DNA, the CDR3 is TGTGCCAGCAGGACGGGACCGACCTACGAGCAGTACTTC. This sequence encodes CASRTGPTYEQYF.

This clonotype occurred many times. V usage is TRBV7-2 and J usage is TRBJ2-2; 7 nucleotides match TRBD1. Germline loops: CDR1 SGHTA, CDR2 FQGNSA. The CDR3 has 16 amino acids. V was clipped by 5 bases and J by 2 bases; unmatched bases: 8. The CDR3 sequence is CASSPRKGANTGELFF. The CDR3 coding sequence is TGTGCCAGCAGCCCCCGCAAGGGGGCTAACACCGGGGAGCTGTTTTTT. Combining the CDR3 with reference TRBV7-2 and TRBJ2-2 gives the whole variable domain GAGVSQSPSNKVTEKGKDVELRCDPISGHTALYWYRQSLGQGLEFLIYFQGNSAPDKSGLPSDRFSAERTGGSVSTLTIQRTQQEDSAVYLCASSPRKGANTGELFFGEGSRLTVL.

This clonotype was observed many times. The V call is TRBV15, the J call TRBJ1-2, with D tentatively TRBD1 (5 bases). The V end was cut by 0 bases, the J end by 8 bases, with 13 bases between. The germline gives CDR1 LNHNV, CDR2 YYDKDF (reference sequence). CDR3 length: 14 amino acids. CDR3 nucleotide sequence: TGTGCCACCAGCAGAGATCCAGGGTTATCCGGCTACACCTTC. Translating it yields CATSRDPGLSGYTF.

This clonotype came up many times. For the CDR3, the DNA is TGTGCCAGCAGCTTCGCCCAAGTAGCGGGGGCTAGCACAGATACGCAGTATTTT. This encodes CASSFAQVAGASTDTQYF. The chain combines TRBV7-2 with TRBJ2-3; 9 positions match TRBD2. Unmatched junction bases numbered 10, after V lost 3 bases and J lost 0 bases. CDR3 length: 18 residues. In germline, CDR1 is SGHTA, CDR2 FQGNSA.

A single count supports this clonotype. This could be a read error, since a much larger clone is one nucleotide away. The V call is TRBV7-2, the J call TRBJ2-5; 9 bases are a match to TRBD2. The CDR3 sequence is 14 residues long. In germline, CDR1 is SGHTA, CDR2 FQGNSA. CDR3 protein: CAGSSGLAPETQYF. The DNA for the CDR3 is TGTGCCGGCAGCTCCGGACTAGCGCCAGAGACCCAGTACTTC.

This clonotype was counted a few times. CDR3 amino acids: CASSEALPVPAEYGYTF. In DNA form, the CDR3 reads TGTGCCAGCAGTGAAGCGCTTCCGGTTCCTGCTGAATATGGCTACACCTTC. J is TRBJ1-2 and V is TRBV2; D call uncertain. The V and J ends lost 0 bases and 5 bases respectively, with 19 bases between them. There are 17 residues in the CDR3. The germline CDR1 and CDR2 sequences are SNHLY and FYNNEI.

In its sample, this clonotype was seen many times. In DNA, the CDR3 is TGTGCCAGCAGCTTAGCGCTGGGATCTATGGGGGGCTACACCTTC. This codes for CASSLALGSMGGYTF. The chain carries TRBV7-9 and TRBJ1-2, with unresolved D. V was shortened by 0 bases and J by 8 bases, with 16 bases between the two germline ends. The CDR3 length is 15 residues. CDR1 and CDR2 (germline): SEHNR, FQNEAQ (reference sequence).

This clonotype appeared a few times. The chain carries TRBV11-3 and TRBJ2-7, with 7 bases lining up with TRBD1. In germline, CDR1 is SGHNT, CDR2 YENEEA. The CDR3 has 14 amino acids. Trimming cost V 5 bases and J 3 bases; bases outside gene matches: 7. The CDR3 protein is CASSTLTGLYEQYF. CDR3 DNA sequence: TGTGCCAGCAGCACCTTGACAGGGCTCTACGAGCAGTACTTC. The full variable domain, in which reference TRBV11-3 and TRBJ2-7 provide the parts outside the CDR3, is EAGVVQSPRYKIIEKKQPVAFWCNPISGHNTLYWYLQNLGQGPELLIRYENEEAVDDSQLPKDRFSAERLKGVDSTLKIQPAELGDSAVYLCASSTLTGLYEQYFGPGTRLTVT.

There are a few counts of this clonotype. The J gene is TRBJ1-2, the V gene TRBV12-3 or TRBV12-4; 8 bases line up with TRBD1. Trimming took 5 bases from V and 8 from J; bases not matched to a gene: 7. The length of the CDR3 is 13 residues. The DNA for the CDR3 is TGTGCCAGCAGTACTCAGGGGGCGAGGGGCTACACCTTC. Amino acid sequence: CASSTQGARGYTF.

This clonotype was seen at least ten times. The CDR3 reads CASSRNRAEHEQYF. The CDR3 nucleotides are TGTGCCAGCAGCCGGAACCGGGCCGAGCACGAGCAGTACTTC. V usage is TRBV7-8 and J usage is TRBJ2-7; no firm D call. Trimming removed 5 bases from V and 5 bases from J, with 16 bases in between. Germline values: CDR1 SGHVS, CDR2 FQNEAQ. The CDR3 totals 14 residues. Using reference TRBV7-8 and TRBJ2-7 for the parts outside the CDR3, the full variable domain is GAGVSQSPRYKVAKRGQDVALRCDPISGHVSLFWYQQALGQGPEFLTYFQNEAQLDKSGLPSDRFFAERPEGSVSTLKIQRTQQEDSAVYLCASSRNRAEHEQYFGPGTRLTVT.

This rearrangement joins TRBV11-2 to TRBJ1-4; TRBD1 might be the D (6 bases). Trimming took 4 bases from V and 4 from J, leaving 10 bases between them. This CDR3 is built from 14 residues. Germline V gives CDR1 SGHAT, CDR2 FQNNGV. The CDR3 DNA sequence: TGTGCCAGCAGCTGGACAGAGATTAATGAAAAACTGTTTTTT. This gives the protein CASSWTEINEKLFF.

V is TRBV28 and J is TRBJ2-1; 7 positions agree with TRBD2. The germline V gene has CDR1 MDHEN and CDR2 SYDVKM. The CDR3 length is 13 residues. V lost 2 bases, J lost 7 bases, and 2 bases stayed unmatched. CDR3 nucleotides: TGTGCCAGCAGTTTAGGACTAGGTAATGAGCAGTTCTTC. Its translation is CASSLGLGNEQFF.

This clonotype was seen repeatedly, ten times or more. This chain links TRBV7-9 with TRBJ2-1, with TRBD2 matching over 8 bases. The germline CDR1 and CDR2 sequences are SEHNR and FQNEAQ (reference sequence). J lost 2 bases, V lost 3 bases, and 15 bases had no gene match. The CDR3 runs 19 residues. The CDR3 sequence is CASSFGLAGNPSPYNEQFF. The DNA for the CDR3 is TGTGCCAGCAGCTTTGGGTTAGCGGGAAACCCGTCCCCCTACAATGAGCAGTTCTTC.